This is a list of T cell receptor beta chains from one sample in a study of T-cell reconstitution after alpha-beta-depleted transplantation in children. TCRdb used MiXCR to reprocess the PCR reads, holding one entry per CDR3 protein. The profile shows some 400,000 distinct CDR3 sequences, roughly 21% of them singletons. Sample: PBMCs from the stem cell graft donor, taken from the stem cell graft. These receptors originate from a human donor who donated a stem cell graft to a child with acute myeloid leukemia. Both conserved end residues are part of each CDR3. Fields, in order: J gene, D gene, V gene, clone size, CDR3 DNA, CDR3 protein. A D gene is named only where the DNA matches it firmly. Where a row states a size, it is once, few, many or the class of an expanded clone; other rows omit it.

>TRBJ2-1|TRBD2|TRBV6-1|few
TGTGCCAGCAAGACTAGCGGCTACAATGAGCAGTTCTTC
CASKTSGYNEQFF
>TRBJ2-7|.|TRBV20-1|.
TGCAGTGCTACTGGAGGGGACCGAATTCGATTGGAGCAGTACTTC
CSATGGDRIRLEQYF
>TRBJ1-1|TRBD1|TRBV5-6|.
TGTGCCAGCAGCTTGGTCCGACAGGGACGAAACACTGAAGCTTTCTTT
CASSLVRQGRNTEAFF
>TRBJ2-1|TRBD1|TRBV12-3/TRBV12-4|.
TGTGCCAGCAGTGAGGACAGGGTCGGGAATGAGCAGTTCTTC
CASSEDRVGNEQFF
>TRBJ2-1|.|TRBV19|few
TGTGCCAGTAGTATCCCCCTGAGAGAGCAGTTCTTC
CASSIPLREQFF
>TRBJ2-7|.|TRBV4-2|.
TGTGCCAGCAGCCAAGTTGAGGACAGACTCATCTCCTACGAGCAGTACTTC
CASSQVEDRLISYEQYF
>TRBJ2-1|TRBD2|TRBV5-6|few
TGTGCCAGCAGCTCGATAGCGGGGAGCTCCTACAATGAGCAGTTCTTC
CASSSIAGSSYNEQFF
>TRBJ2-3|TRBD2|TRBV7-2|.
TGTGCCAGCAGCTTAGAGGTACTAGCGGGGGATACGCAGTATTTT
CASSLEVLAGDTQYF
>TRBJ1-6|TRBD1|TRBV7-2|few
TGTGCCAGCAGCCAACAGGGGGGCAATAATTCACCCCTCCACTTT
CASSQQGGNNSPLHF
>TRBJ2-3|TRBD2|TRBV12-3/TRBV12-4|.
TGTGCCAGCAGTGACACCGGGGCGGGAGCAGATACGCAGTATTTT
CASSDTGAGADTQYF
>TRBJ2-1|TRBD2|TRBV13|few
TGTGCCAGCAGCCCCCGGACTAGCGGGAATGCAGATGAGCAGTTCTTC
CASSPRTSGNADEQFF
>TRBJ1-1|.|TRBV7-9|.
TGTGCCAGCAGCAACAGGACCGAGCGACCTGAAGCTTTCTTT
CASSNRTERPEAFF
>TRBJ1-2|.|TRBV12-3/TRBV12-4|.
TGTGCCAGCAGTTTAGCGGGTCAGAGCTATGGCTACACCTTC
CASSLAGQSYGYTF
>TRBJ2-1|TRBD2|TRBV20-1|many
TGCAGCGGTTACCGAGCGGGAGCCCAAGTGGATGAGCAGTTCTTC
CSGYRAGAQVDEQFF
>TRBJ2-7|.|TRBV28|.
TGTGCCAGCACTCGGGGCTACGAGCAGTACTTC
CASTRGYEQYF
>TRBJ2-1|.|TRBV27|many
TGTGCCAGCAGTCCAGGGCCTGGTTCCTACAATGAGCAGTTCTTC
CASSPGPGSYNEQFF
>TRBJ1-1|.|TRBV12-3/TRBV12-4|.
TGTGCCAGCAGCCGGGAATTGGACAGCCTGATGAACACTGAAGCTTTCTTT
CASSRELDSLMNTEAFF
>TRBJ2-1|.|TRBV12-3/TRBV12-4|.
TGTGCCAGCAGTTTACCGGCGGTCCCCCGGGGTGAGCAGTTCTTC
CASSLPAVPRGEQFF
>TRBJ1-6|TRBD1|TRBV12-3/TRBV12-4|few
TGTGCCAGCATTGGGGACAGTGGGTCACCCCTCCACTTT
CASIGDSGSPLHF
>TRBJ1-1|.|TRBV12-3/TRBV12-4|few
TGTGCCAGCAGTCCCTTGTTCGGGGTGCCGAACACTGAAGCTTTCTTT
CASSPLFGVPNTEAFF
>TRBJ2-5|.|TRBV28|few
TGTGCCAGCACCGTATCCCCAGAGACCCAGTACTTC
CASTVSPETQYF
>TRBJ1-2|.|TRBV4-2|.
TGTGCCAGCAGCCAAGGACCGCCAGCTAACTATGGCTACACCTTC
CASSQGPPANYGYTF
>TRBJ2-4|TRBD2|TRBV12-3/TRBV12-4|few
TGTGCCAGCAGCCCGGGACTAGCGGGAGCCAAAAACATTCAGTACTTC
CASSPGLAGAKNIQYF
>TRBJ1-1|.|TRBV6-5|.
TGTGCCAGCTGGTACGATATGAACACTGAAGCTTTCTTT
CASWYDMNTEAFF
>TRBJ2-3|.|TRBV6-2/TRBV6-3|few
TGTGCCAGCAGTTACTCGAGGCTAGCGTCAGATACGCAGTATTTT
CASSYSRLASDTQYF
>TRBJ2-1|.|TRBV12-3/TRBV12-4|.
TGTGCCAGCACCCCGGGCCCAGGAACCTACAATGAGCAGTTCTTC
CASTPGPGTYNEQFF
>TRBJ2-7|.|TRBV12-5|few
TGTGCTAGTGGTTTGGTGATTCGGGGGAACTACGAGCAGTACTTC
CASGLVIRGNYEQYF
>TRBJ1-3|.|TRBV29-1|many
TGCAGCGTTACGGATGGGGGAAACACCATATATTTT
CSVTDGGNTIYF
>TRBJ2-5|TRBD2|TRBV6-1|.
TGTGCCAGCACCCCTAGGGGGACTAGCGGATGGGAGACCCAGTACTTC
CASTPRGTSGWETQYF
>TRBJ2-7|TRBD2|TRBV12-3/TRBV12-4|many
TGTGCCAGCAGCTTAGCGGGGGCCTCCTACGAGCAGTACTTC
CASSLAGASYEQYF
>TRBJ2-5|.|TRBV28|few
TGTGCCAGCAGTTTTTCGACGGCAACAGGAGAGACCCAGTACTTC
CASSFSTATGETQYF
>TRBJ2-7|.|TRBV21-1|.
TGTGCCAGCAGCAAAGGCGTCTCCTACGAGCAGTACTTC
CASSKGVSYEQYF
>TRBJ1-2|.|TRBV20-1|many
TGCAGTGCTAGCTCCGCGGCTGGATATGGCTACACCTTC
CSASSAAGYGYTF
>TRBJ2-2|.|TRBV29-1|many
TGCAGCGCCAGGGTACCCACCGGGGAGCTGTTTTTT
CSARVPTGELFF
>TRBJ2-3|.|TRBV12-3/TRBV12-4|many
TGTGCCAGCAGTCCCAGCCATAGCACAGATACGCAGTATTTT
CASSPSHSTDTQYF
>TRBJ1-1|.|TRBV11-2|few
TGTGCCAGCAGCTTAAGGACAGCGAACACTGAAGCTTTCTTT
CASSLRTANTEAFF
>TRBJ2-3|.|TRBV20-1|few
TGCAGTGCCTTACCTCTACACACAGATACGCAGTATTTT
CSALPLHTDTQYF